This T cell receptor beta chain was sequenced in a study of T cells after yellow fever vaccination. The sample holds many counts of this clonotype. Trimming stripped 6 bases from V and 0 bases from J, with 9 bases between. The CDR3 loop spans 14 amino acids. TCRdb re-derived calls from the 5' RACE reads in MiXCR, one entry per CDR3 protein. Of around 140,000 distinct CDR3 sequences in the sample, 7.7% were seen once. The receptor's source is a man aged 25-45 years who received the YFV17D yellow fever vaccine. This rearrangement joins TRBV12-3 or TRBV12-4 to TRBJ1-3; D is unclear. This material consisted of CD4+ T cells sorted from PBMCs, taken 5 days after the yellow fever booster vaccination. In nucleotides, the CDR3 is TGTGCCAGCAGCCTCCAGCGCTCTGGAAACACCATATATTTT. This sequence encodes CASSLQRSGNTIYF.